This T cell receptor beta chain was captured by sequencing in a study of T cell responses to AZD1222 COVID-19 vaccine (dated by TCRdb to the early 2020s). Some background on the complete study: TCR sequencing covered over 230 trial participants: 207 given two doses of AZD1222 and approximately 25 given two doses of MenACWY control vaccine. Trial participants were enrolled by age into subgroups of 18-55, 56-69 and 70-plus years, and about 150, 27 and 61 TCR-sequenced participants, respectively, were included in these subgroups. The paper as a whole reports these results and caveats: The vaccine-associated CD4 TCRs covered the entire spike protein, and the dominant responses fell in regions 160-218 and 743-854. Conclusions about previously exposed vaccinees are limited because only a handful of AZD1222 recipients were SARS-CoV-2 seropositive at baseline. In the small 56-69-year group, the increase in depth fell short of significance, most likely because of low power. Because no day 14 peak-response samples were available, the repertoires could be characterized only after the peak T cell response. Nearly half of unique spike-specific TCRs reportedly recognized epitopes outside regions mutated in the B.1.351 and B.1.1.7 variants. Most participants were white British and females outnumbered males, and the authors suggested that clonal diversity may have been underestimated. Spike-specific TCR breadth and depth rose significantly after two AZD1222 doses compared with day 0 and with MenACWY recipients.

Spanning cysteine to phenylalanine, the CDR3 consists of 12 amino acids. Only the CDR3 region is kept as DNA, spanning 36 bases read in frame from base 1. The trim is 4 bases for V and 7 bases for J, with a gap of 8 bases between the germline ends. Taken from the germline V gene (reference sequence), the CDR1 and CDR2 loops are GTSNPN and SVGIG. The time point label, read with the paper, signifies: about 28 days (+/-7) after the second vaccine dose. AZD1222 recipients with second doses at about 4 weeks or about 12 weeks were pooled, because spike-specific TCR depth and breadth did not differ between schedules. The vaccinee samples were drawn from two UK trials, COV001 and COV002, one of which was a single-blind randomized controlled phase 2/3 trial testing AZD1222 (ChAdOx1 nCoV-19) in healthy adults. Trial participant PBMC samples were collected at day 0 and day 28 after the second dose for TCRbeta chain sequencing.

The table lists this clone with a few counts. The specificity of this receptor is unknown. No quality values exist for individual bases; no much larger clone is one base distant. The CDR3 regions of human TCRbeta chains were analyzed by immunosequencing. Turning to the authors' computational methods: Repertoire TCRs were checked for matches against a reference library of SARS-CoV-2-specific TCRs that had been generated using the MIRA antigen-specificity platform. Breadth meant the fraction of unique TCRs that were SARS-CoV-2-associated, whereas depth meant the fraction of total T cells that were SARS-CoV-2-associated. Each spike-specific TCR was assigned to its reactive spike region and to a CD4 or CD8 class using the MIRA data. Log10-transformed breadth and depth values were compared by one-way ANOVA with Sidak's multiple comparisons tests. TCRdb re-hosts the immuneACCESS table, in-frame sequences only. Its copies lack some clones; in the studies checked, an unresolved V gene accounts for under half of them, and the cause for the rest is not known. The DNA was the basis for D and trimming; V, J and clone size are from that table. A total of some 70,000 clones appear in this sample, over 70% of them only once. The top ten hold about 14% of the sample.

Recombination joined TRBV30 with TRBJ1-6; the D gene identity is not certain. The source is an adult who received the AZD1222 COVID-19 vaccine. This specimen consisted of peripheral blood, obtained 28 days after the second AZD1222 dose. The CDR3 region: CAWNDGNSPLHF. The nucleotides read TGTGCCTGGAATGACGGAAATTCACCCCTCCACTTT.